The text below deals with one T cell receptor (beta chain). The assay was immunoSEQ multiplex PCR, and TCRdb's table has in-frame clones only and misses some. The sample yields 50,000 to 65,000 clones, roughly 71% seen once. The sample belongs to a study of cytotoxic CD8 clonotypes in ibrutinib-treated CLL. Per germline, CDR1 KGHSH and CDR2 LQKENI. With 2 bases removed from V and 4 bases from J, the gap between germline ends came to 17 bases. This CDR3 is 16 amino acids long. This chain uses TRBV18 with TRBJ1-2, with unresolved D. Sequenced here: PBMCs, sampled after 12 months of ibrutinib treatment. This TCR derives from a human donor with chronic lymphocytic leukemia. CDR3 sequence: CASSPNIGEVGYGYTF. Written as DNA, the CDR3 is TGTGCCAGCTCACCAAACATCGGGGAGGTTGGCTATGGCTACACCTTC.